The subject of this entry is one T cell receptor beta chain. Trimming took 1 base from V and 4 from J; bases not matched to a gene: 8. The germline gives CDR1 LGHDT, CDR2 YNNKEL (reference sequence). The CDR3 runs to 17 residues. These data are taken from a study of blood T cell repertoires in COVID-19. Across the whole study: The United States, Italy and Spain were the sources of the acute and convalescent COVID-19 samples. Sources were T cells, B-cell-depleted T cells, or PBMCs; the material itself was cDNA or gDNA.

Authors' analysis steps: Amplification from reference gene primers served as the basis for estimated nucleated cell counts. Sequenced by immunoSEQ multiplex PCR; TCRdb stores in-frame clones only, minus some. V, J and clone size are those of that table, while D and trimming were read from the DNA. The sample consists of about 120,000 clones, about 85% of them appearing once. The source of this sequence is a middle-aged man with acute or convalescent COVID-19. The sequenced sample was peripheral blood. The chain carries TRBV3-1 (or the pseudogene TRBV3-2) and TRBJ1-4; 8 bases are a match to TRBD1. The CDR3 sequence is CASSQVFGTGNNEKLFF. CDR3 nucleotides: TGTGCCAGCAGCCAAGTTTTCGGGACAGGTAATAATGAAAAACTGTTTTTT.